These 10 T cell receptor beta chains came from one sample sequenced in a study of CD8 T cells in Susac syndrome. Reverse transcription of roughly 0.45 to 1 ug RNA used random hexamers. TCRdb passed the immunoSEQ multiplex PCR reads through MiXCR, listing each CDR3 protein once. Among some 97,000 distinct CDR3 sequences listed, 95% were seen once. Sequencing input: CD8+ T cells from PBMCs. Receptors originate from a human donor with Susac syndrome.

The J gene is TRBJ2-6, the V gene TRBV24-1; tentative D call: TRBD2 (6 bases). With 1 base removed from V and 3 bases from J, the gap between germline ends came to 9 bases. CDR1 and CDR2 from the germline V gene are KGHDR and SFDVKD. The CDR3 contains 16 residues. In DNA, the CDR3 is TGTGCCACCAGTGATTTATCGGGAGATGGGGCCAACGTCCTGACTTTC. Amino acids: CATSDLSGDGANVLTF.

This sequence joins TRBV20-1 and TRBJ2-7; TRBD1 might be the D (6 bases). The germline V gene has CDR1 DFQATT and CDR2 SNEGSKA (reference sequence). This CDR3 comprises 12 residues. V was pared by 6 bases and J by 5 bases, with 14 bases between. CDR3 bases: TGCAGTGCCTCAACAACAGGGAACGAGCAGTACTTC. Translating it yields CSASTTGNEQYF.

The chain joins TRBV18 to TRBJ2-3; 11 bases are a match to TRBD2. The CDR3 runs to 16 residues. The junction had 6 bases not matched to a gene; V was cut back by 5 bases and J by 2 bases. Germline V gene sequence: CDR1 KGHSH, CDR2 LQKENI. CDR3 sequence (DNA): TGTGCCAGCTCATTACCGGGACTAGCGGACACAGATACGCAGTATTTT. Protein product: CASSLPGLADTDTQYF.

The chain carries TRBV9 and TRBJ1-4, with 7 bases identical to TRBD1. Germline assignment: CDR1 SGDLS and CDR2 YYNGEE. Trimming at V came to 3 bases and at J to 4 bases, leaving 3 bases not matched to a gene. The CDR3 consists of 14 residues. DNA of the CDR3: TGTGCCAGCAGCGATACAGGGGTTAATGAAAAACTGTTTTTT. Translating gives CASSDTGVNEKLFF.

J is TRBJ2-3 and V is TRBV20-1; D uncertain. The germline V and J ends were trimmed by 5 bases and 0 bases, with 12 bases remaining between them. This CDR3 comprises 14 residues. CDR1 is DFQATT and CDR2 is SNEGSKA in the germline V gene (reference sequence). The CDR3 DNA reads TGCAGTGCTCGTTGGGTCGGGAGCACAGATACGCAGTATTTT. It specifies CSARWVGSTDTQYF.

The rearrangement joins TRBV20-1 to TRBJ2-1; TRBD2 is a possible D gene (6 bases). CDR3 length: 12 amino acids. CDR1 is DFQATT, CDR2 SNEGSKA, per germline (reference sequence). In DNA form, the CDR3 reads TGCAGCGCCCGCGGGGCTATAGATGAGCAGTTCTTC. It is translated as CSARGAIDEQFF.

V usage is TRBV7-2 and J usage is TRBJ2-7, with TRBD1 as a possible D gene (6 bases). Germline V gives CDR1 SGHTA, CDR2 FQGNSA. Between the trimmed V and J ends, which lost 6 bases and 0 bases, there was a span of 12 bases. The length of the CDR3 is 14 residues. The CDR3 DNA follows: TGTGCCAGCAGAGCAGACAGGACCTCCTACGAGCAGTACTTC. Its protein is CASRADRTSYEQYF. The entire variable domain, with the rest obtained from reference TRBV7-2 and TRBJ2-7, is as follows: GAGVSQSPSNKVTEKGKDVELRCDPISGHTALYWYRQSLGQGLEFLIYFQGNSAPDKSGLPSDRFSAERTGGSVSTLTIQRTQQEDSAVYLCASRADRTSYEQYFGPGTRLTVT.

This chain uses TRBV20-1 with TRBJ2-5, with D uncertain. The CDR3 is 14 residues long. Between the trimmed V and J ends, which lost 0 bases and 2 bases, there was a span of 10 bases. Germline values: CDR1 DFQATT, CDR2 SNEGSKA (reference sequence). CDR3 coding DNA: TGCAGTGCTAGAGATGCCAGCATACAAGAGACCCAGTACTTC. Translating it yields CSARDASIQETQYF.

The chain has TRBV5-1 and TRBJ2-3; D remains unclear. The V end lost 1 base, the J end lost 0 bases, and 9 bases lay between the germline ends. The germline gives CDR1 SGHRS, CDR2 YFSETQ. The CDR3 length is 15 residues. The CDR3 spells CASSLRTTSTDTQYF. CDR3 sequence (DNA): TGCGCCAGCAGCTTGAGGACCACTAGCACAGATACGCAGTATTTT.

This clonotype was picked up one time. V is TRBV5-1 and J is TRBJ2-1; TRBD2 agrees at 10 bases. The CDR3 sequence is 17 residues long. V was clipped by 4 bases and J by 5 bases; unmatched bases: 12. Germline lookup yields CDR1 SGHRS and CDR2 YFSETQ. CDR3 sequence: CASSLRERTSGDNEQFF. CDR3 sequence (DNA): TGCGCCAGCAGCCTTAGGGAAAGAACTAGCGGGGACAATGAGCAGTTCTTC.